This T cell receptor (beta chain) was recorded in a study of human T cells and chemical hapten exposure (dated by TCRdb to the early 2020s). With respect to the entire study: For sensitization, 2% DPC in acetone was applied to an approximately 2 cm by approximately 2 cm area of upper inner arm skin. Throughout the study period of 20 to 30 weeks, patients also received therapeutic DPC doses to the scalp every week. Patch testing was performed on the upper back with Finn chambers containing 0.01% DPC, and the patch tests were scored after 6 days according to International Contact Dermatitis Research Group standards. The mostly female patient cohort included alopecia areata with under or over 50% scalp involvement, alopecia totalis and alopecia universalis. Libraries were combined into a pool for sequencing, and differences in TCR yield between samples came mainly from small differences in library volumes within the pool. In alopecia patients, the study followed how the peripheral blood TCR repertoire changed in vivo over primary and secondary sensitization to diphenylcyclopropenone (DPC), a hapten. Blood was sampled from patients pre-sensitization (week 0) and at 2, 6 and about 24 weeks after DPC sensitization. About 30 alopecia patients provided blood for TCR sequencing at one to four time points (pre-sensitization, 2, 6 and 24 weeks).

Libraries were prepared through RACE. Sequenced using a NextSeq 500. During library preparation, unique molecular identifiers were attached to individual cDNA molecules so that TCRs could be counted in a quantitative, reproducible way. Both TCR alpha and TCR beta chains were sequenced from each blood RNA sample. The study's processing was this. Samples had a median of roughly 98,000 TCRs, with a range from about 23,224 to 690,600. The Decombinator software suite was used to annotate V, J and CDR3 in the TCR reads. Every sample was subsampled to the same number of TCRs (28,000) for the PS versus PT1 abundance plots. TCRs were defined as expanded if absent before sensitization and observed at least eight times at the 2-week time point. TCRdb reworked the public reads: Q25 trimming with fastp, MiXCR clone assembly, productive beta chains retained. A single entry per CDR3 protein holds the most common genes and DNA from its merged rows. The V and J calls here are based on TCRdb, not the publication. The sample contains tens of thousands of distinct CDR3 sequences, about 15% of them found a single time. The top ten constitute 4% to 6% of the sample.

Overall study outcomes, separate from this receptor: Because all patients had alopecia, a presumed autoimmune disease, the immune response of the patients might differ from that of healthy individuals. The number of PT1 expanded TCRs positively correlated with patch test score, significant at thresholds 8, 16 and 32 but not 4. Significantly more large CDR3 similarity clusters were formed by expanded TCRs than by pre-sensitization or healthy control sets, consistent with antigen-driven responses. After repeated subsampling, the strength of the expansion versus patch-test correlation and the threshold at which it became significant changed. No change with DPC sensitization was found in the number of TCRs above 1 in 1000 frequency, and no evidence of global repertoire structure alterations was found.

Germline trimming amounts to 7 bases on V and 4 bases on J, with 17 as the count of junction bases outside the gene matches. Reading the germline V gene (reference sequence) gives CDR1 DFQATT and CDR2 SNEGSKA. The CDR3, from cysteine to phenylalanine, totals 17 residues. The CDR3 DNA has 51 bases and is translated from base 1. This sample's time point label indicates: pre-sensitization, week 0. The sample's treatment or condition label, decoded: therapeutic diphenylcyclopropenone sensitization with weekly scalp DPC. At every patch-test visit, the blood draw took place before the patch test was put on. To be eligible, patients had to be aged 18 to 70, diagnosed with alopecia and judged suitable for DPC therapy, while pregnant patients were excluded. Total RNA was extracted from unfractionated whole blood collected in Tempus Blood RNA tubes. In the case of this clonotype: Its cognate antigen has yet to be identified. There are no base qualities to consult, and no much larger clone falls within one base.

Source: whole blood, taken in connection with sensitization to the hapten diphenylcyclopropenone (DPC). The sequence came from a woman in her fifties or sixties with alopecia areata. Some clones in this sample may be carry-over from other donors' samples. The rearranged chain carries TRBV20-1 and TRBJ2-1; 9 junctional bases match TRBD2. The DNA is TGCAGTGTCGAGAGCCCGGGACTAGCTTCCCGGTACAATGAGCAGTTCTTC. Its translation is CSVESPGLASRYNEQFF.